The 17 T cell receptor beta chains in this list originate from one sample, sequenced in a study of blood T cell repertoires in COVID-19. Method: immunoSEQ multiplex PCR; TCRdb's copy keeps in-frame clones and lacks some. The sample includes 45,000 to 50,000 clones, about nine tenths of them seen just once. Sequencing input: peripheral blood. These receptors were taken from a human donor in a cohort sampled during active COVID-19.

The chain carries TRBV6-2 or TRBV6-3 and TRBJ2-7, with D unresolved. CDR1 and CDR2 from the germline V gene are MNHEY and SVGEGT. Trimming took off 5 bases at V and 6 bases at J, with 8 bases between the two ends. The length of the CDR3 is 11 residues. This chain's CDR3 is CASSDLSEQYF. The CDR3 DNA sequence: TGTGCCAGCAGTGATCTTAGCGAGCAGTACTTC.

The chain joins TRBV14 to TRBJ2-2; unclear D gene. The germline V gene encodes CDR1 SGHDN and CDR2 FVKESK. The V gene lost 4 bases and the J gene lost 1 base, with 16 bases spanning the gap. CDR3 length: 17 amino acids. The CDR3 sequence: CASSPGMVSLNTGELFF. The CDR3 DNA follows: TGTGCCAGCAGCCCGGGTATGGTGTCCCTGAACACCGGGGAGCTGTTTTTT.

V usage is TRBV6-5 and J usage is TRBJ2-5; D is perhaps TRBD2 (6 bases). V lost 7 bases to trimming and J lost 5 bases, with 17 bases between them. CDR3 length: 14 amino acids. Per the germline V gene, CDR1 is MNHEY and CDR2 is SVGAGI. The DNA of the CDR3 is TGTGCCAGCACCTTCCAGGAGGGAGATGAGACCCAGTACTTC. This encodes CASTFQEGDETQYF.

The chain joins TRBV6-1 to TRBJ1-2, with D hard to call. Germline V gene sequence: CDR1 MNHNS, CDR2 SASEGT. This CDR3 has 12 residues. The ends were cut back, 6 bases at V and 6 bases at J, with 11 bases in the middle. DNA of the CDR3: TGTGCCAGCAGCTCCTCTCCGGATGGCTACACCTTC. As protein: CASSSSPDGYTF.

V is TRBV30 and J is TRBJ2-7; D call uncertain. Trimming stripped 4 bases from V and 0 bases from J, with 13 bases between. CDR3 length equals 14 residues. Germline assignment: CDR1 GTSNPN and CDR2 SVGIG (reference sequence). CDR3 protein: CAWIIVRPSYEQYF. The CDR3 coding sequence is TGTGCCTGGATAATCGTGCGGCCCTCCTACGAGCAGTACTTC.

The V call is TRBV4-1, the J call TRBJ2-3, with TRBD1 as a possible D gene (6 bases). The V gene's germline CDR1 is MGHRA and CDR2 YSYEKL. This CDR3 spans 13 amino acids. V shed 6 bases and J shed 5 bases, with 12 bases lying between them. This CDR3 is CASRQGLEDTQYF. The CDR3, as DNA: TGCGCCAGCAGACAGGGTTTAGAAGATACGCAGTATTTT.

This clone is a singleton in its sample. Here the CDR3 DNA reads TGTGCCAGCAGCGTAGCAGATACTAACTATGGCTACACCTTC. The encoded protein is CASSVADTNYGYTF. This rearrangement joins TRBV9 to TRBJ1-2, with D unclear. The CDR3 contains 14 residues. V shed 0 bases and J shed 0 bases, with 6 bases lying between them. Per germline, CDR1 SGDLS and CDR2 YYNGEE.

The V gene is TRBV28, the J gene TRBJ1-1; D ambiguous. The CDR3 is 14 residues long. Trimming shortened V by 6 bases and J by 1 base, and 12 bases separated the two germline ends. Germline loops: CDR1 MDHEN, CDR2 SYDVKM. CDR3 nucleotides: TGTGCCAGCAGCCCTCCGAATAGGAACACTGAAGCTTTCTTT. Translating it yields CASSPPNRNTEAFF.

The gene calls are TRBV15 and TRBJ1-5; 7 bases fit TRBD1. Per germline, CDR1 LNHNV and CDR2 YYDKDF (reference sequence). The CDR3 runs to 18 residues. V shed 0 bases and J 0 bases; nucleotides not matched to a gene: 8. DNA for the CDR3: TGTGCCACCAGCAGAGATTCGAACACAGGGGTTAGCAATCAGCCCCAGCATTTT. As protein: CATSRDSNTGVSNQPQHF.

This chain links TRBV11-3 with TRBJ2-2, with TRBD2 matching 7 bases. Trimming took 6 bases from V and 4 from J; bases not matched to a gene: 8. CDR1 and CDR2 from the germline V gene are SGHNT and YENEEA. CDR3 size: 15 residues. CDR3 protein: CASSFGGVGTGELFF. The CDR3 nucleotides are TGTGCCAGCAGTTTTGGGGGGGTCGGCACCGGGGAGCTGTTTTTT.

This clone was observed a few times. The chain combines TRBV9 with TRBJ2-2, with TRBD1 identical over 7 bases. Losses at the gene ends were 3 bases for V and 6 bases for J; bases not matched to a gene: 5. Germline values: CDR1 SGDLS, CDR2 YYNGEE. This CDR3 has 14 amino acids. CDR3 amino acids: CASSESTGPGELFF. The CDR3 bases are TGTGCCAGCAGCGAATCGACAGGGCCCGGGGAGCTGTTTTTT.

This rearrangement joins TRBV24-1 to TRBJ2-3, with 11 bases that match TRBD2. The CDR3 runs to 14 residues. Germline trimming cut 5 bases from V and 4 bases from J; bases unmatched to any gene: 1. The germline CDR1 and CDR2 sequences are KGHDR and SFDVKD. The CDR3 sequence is CATSVGLAADTQYF. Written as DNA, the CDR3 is TGTGCCACCAGTGTGGGACTAGCGGCAGATACGCAGTATTTT.

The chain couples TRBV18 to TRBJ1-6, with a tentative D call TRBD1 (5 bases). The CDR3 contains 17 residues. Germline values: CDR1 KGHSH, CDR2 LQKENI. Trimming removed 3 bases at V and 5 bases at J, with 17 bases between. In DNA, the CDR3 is TGTGCCAGCTCACCCAGGACCTCGGGGGGTAATAATTCACCCCTCCACTTT. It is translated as CASSPRTSGGNNSPLHF.

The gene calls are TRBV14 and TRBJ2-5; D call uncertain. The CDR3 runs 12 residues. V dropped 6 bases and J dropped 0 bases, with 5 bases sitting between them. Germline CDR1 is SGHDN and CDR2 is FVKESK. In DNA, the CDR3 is TGTGCCAGCAGACAGTACCAAGAGACCCAGTACTTC. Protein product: CASRQYQETQYF.

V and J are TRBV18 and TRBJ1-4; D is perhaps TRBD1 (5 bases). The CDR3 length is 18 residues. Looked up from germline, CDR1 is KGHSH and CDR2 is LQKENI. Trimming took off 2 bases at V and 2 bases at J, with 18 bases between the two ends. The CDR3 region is CASSPSEGAGSTNEKLFF. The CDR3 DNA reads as TGTGCCAGCTCACCATCAGAAGGGGCAGGATCGACTAATGAAAAACTGTTTTTT.

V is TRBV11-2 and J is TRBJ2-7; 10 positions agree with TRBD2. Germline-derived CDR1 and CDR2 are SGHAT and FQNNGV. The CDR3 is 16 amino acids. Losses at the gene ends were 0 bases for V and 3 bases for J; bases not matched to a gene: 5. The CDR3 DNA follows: TGTGCCAGCAGCTTAGAAACTAGCGGGGCGGGCTACGAGCAGTACTTC. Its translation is CASSLETSGAGYEQYF.

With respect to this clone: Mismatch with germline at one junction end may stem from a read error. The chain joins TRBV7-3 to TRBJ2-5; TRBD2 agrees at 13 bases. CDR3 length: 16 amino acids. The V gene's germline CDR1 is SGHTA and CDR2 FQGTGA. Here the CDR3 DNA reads TGTGCCAGCAGCTTCGGACTAGCGGGGGCCCCAGAGGCCCAGTACTTC. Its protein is CASSFGLAGAPEAQYF.